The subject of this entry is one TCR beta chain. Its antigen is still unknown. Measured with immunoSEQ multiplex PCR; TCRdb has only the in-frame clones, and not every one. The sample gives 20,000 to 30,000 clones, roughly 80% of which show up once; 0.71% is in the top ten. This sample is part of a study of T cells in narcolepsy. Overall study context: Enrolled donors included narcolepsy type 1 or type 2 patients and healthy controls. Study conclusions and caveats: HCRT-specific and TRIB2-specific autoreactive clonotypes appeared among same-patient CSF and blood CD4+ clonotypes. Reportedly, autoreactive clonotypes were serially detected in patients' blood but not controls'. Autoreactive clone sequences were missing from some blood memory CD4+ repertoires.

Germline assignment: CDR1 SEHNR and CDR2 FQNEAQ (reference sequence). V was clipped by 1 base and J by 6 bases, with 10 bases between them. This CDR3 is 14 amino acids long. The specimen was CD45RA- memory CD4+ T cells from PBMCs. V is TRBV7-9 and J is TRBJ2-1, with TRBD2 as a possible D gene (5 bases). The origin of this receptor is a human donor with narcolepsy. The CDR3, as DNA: TGTGCCAGCAGCTTAGGGAGGCAAGGCAATGAGCAGTTCTTC. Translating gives CASSLGRQGNEQFF. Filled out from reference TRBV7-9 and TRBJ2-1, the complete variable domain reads DTGVSQNPRHKITKRGQNVTFRCDPISEHNRLYWYRQTLGQGPEFLTYFQNEAQLEKSRLLSDRFSAERPKGSFSTLEIQRTEQGDSAMYLCASSLGRQGNEQFFGPGTRLTVL.